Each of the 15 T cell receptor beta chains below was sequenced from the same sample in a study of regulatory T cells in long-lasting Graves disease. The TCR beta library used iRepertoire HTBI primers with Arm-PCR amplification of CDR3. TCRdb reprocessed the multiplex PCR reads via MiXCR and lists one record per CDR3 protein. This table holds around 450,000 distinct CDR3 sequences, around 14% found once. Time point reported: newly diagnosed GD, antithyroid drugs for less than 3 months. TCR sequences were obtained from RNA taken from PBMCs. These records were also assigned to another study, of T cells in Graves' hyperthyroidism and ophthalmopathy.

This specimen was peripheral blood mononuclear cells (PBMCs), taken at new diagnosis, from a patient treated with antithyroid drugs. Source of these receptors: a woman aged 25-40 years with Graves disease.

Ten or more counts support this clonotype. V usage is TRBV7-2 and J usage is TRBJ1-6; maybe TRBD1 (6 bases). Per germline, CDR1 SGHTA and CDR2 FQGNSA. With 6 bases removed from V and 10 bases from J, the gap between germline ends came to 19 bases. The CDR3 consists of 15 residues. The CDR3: CASRQPGTFNSPLHF. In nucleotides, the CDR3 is TGTGCCAGCAGACAGCCAGGGACATTCAACTCACCCCTCCACTTT.

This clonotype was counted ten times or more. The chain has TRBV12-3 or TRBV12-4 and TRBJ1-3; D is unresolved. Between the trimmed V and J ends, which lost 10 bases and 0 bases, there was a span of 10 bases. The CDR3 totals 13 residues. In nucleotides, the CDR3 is TGTGCCACTCGGCCCGCCTCTGGAAACACCATATATTTT. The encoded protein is CATRPASGNTIYF.

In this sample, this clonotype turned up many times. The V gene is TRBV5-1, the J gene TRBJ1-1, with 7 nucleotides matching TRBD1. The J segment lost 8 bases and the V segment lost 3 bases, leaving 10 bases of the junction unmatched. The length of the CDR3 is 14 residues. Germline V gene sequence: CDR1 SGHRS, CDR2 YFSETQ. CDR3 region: CASSYPGQPKEAFF. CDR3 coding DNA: TGCGCCAGCAGCTACCCGGGACAGCCGAAAGAAGCTTTCTTT. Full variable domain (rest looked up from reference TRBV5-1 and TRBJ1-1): KAGVTQTPRYLIKTRGQQVTLSCSPISGHRSVSWYQQTPGQGLQFLFEYFSETQRNKGNFPGRFSGRQFSNSRSEMNVSTLELGDSALYLCASSYPGQPKEAFFGQGTRLTVV.

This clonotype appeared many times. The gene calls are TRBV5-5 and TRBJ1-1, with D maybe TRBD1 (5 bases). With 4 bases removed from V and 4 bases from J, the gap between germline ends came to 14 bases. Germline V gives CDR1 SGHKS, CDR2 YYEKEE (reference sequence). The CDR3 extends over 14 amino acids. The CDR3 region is CASSRGGGGTEAFF. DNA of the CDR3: TGTGCCAGCAGCCGTGGAGGCGGGGGCACTGAAGCTTTCTTT.

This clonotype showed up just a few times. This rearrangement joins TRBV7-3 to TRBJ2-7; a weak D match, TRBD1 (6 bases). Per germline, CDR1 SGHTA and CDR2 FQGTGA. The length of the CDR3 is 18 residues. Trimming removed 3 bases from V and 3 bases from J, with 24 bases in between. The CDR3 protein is CASSLFWLVQGEDYEQYF. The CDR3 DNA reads TGTGCCAGCAGCTTGTTTTGGTTGGTACAGGGTGAGGACTACGAGCAGTACTTC.

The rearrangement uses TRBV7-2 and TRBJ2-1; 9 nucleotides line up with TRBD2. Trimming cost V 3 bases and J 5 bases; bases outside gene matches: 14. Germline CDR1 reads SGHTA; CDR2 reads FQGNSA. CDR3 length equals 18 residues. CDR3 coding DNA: TGTGCCAGCAGCTTCCTGAATGTCGTGGCGGGAGGGGACAATGAGCAGTTCTTC. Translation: CASSFLNVVAGGDNEQFF.

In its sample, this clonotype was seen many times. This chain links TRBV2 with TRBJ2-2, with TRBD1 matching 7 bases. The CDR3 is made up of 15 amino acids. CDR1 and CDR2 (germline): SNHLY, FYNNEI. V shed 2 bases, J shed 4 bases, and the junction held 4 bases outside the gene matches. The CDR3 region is CASSESQGVTGELFF. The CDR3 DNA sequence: TGTGCCAGCAGTGAAAGCCAGGGGGTCACCGGGGAGCTGTTTTTT.

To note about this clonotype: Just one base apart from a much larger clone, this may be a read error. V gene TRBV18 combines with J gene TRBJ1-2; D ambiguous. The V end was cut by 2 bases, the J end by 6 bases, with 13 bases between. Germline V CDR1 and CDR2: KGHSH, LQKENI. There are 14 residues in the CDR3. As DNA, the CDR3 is TGTGCCAGCTCACCAAGGCAGGACTACCATGGCTACACCTTC. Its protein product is CASSPRQDYHGYTF. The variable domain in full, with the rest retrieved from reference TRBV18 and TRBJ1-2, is NAGVMQNPRHLVRRRGQEARLRCSPMKGHSHVYWYRQLPEEGLKFMVYLQKENIIDESGMPKERFSAEFPKEGPSILRIQQVVRGDSAAYFCASSPRQDYHGYTFGSGTRLTVV.

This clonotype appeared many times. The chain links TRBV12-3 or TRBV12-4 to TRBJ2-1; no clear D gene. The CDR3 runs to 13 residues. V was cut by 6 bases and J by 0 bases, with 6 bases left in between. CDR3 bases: TGTGCCAGCAGCTTCAGCTCCTACAATGAGCAGTTCTTC. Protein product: CASSFSSYNEQFF.

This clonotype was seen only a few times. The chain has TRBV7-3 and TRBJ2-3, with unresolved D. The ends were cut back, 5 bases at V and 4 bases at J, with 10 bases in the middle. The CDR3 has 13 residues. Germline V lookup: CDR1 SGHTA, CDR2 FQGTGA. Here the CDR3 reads CASSPFRADTQYF. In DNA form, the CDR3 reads TGTGCCAGCAGCCCCTTTCGCGCAGATACGCAGTATTTT.

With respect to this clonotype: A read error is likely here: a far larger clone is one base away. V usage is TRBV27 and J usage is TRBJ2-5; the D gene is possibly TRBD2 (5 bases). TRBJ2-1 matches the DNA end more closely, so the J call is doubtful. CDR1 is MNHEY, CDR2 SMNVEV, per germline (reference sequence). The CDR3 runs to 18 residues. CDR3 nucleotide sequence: TGTGTCAGCAGTTTGGCTAGCATAACCCTAGGGAGCTACAATGAGCAGTTCTTC. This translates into CVSSLASITLGSYNEQFF.

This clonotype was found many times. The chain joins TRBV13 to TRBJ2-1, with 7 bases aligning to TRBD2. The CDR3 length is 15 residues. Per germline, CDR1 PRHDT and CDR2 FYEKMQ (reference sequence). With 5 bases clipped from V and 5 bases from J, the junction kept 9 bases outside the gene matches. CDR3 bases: TGTGCCAGCAGCGTCCGCGGGACTATCGACAATGAGCAGTTCTTC. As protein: CASSVRGTIDNEQFF.

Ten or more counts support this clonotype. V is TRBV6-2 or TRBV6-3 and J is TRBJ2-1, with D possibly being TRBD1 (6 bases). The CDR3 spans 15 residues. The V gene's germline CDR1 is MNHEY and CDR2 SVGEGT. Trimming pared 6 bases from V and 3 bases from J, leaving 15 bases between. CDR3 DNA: TGTGCCAGCAGGACGGAGTTACAGGGCTACAATGAGCAGTTCTTC. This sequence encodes CASRTELQGYNEQFF.

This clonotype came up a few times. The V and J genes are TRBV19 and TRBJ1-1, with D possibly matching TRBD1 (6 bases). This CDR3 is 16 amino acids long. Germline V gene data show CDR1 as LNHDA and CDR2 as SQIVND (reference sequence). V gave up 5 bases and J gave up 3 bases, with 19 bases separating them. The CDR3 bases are TGTGCCAGTAGTCCCCGGGACACAGCCATGGACACTGAAGCTTTCTTT. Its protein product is CASSPRDTAMDTEAFF. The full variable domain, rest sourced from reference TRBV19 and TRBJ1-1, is DGGITQSPKYLFRKEGQNVTLSCEQNLNHDAMYWYRQDPGQGLRLIYYSQIVNDFQKGDIAEGYSVSREKKESFPLTVTSAQKNPTAFYLCASSPRDTAMDTEAFFGQGTRLTVV.

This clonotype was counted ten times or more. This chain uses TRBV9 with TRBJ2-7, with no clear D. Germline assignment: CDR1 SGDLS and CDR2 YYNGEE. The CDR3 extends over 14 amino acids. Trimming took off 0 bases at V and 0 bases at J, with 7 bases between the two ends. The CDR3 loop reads CASSVGGSSYEQYF. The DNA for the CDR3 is TGTGCCAGCAGCGTAGGAGGCAGCTCCTACGAGCAGTACTTC.